Following are 8 T cell receptor beta chains from one sample sequenced in a study of OX40 agonist ivuxolimab in advanced cancers. Here immunoSEQ multiplex PCR was the method, and the copy in TCRdb shows in-frame clones only, minus some. The sample has 25,000 to 35,000 clones; approximately 84% are singletons. The sample in question was CD4+ or CD8+ T cells sorted from blood, obtained in a trial of the OX40 agonist ivuxolimab. The receptors here all came from an adult with an advanced solid tumor such as melanoma, head and neck, liver or kidney cancer.

This rearrangement joins TRBV4-1 to TRBJ2-7, with D hard to call. Germline CDR1 is MGHRA and CDR2 is YSYEKL. Trimming cost V 0 bases and J 2 bases, with 5 bases left between them. The CDR3 loop spans 13 amino acids. This chain's CDR3 is CASSQEGAYEQYF. The CDR3 DNA reads as TGCGCCAGCAGCCAAGAAGGAGCCTACGAGCAGTACTTC.

This clone occurred once. The chain links TRBV15 to TRBJ1-5; no firm D call. CDR3 length equals 15 residues. Looked up from germline, CDR1 is LNHNV and CDR2 is YYDKDF (reference sequence). Trimming took off 5 bases at V and 0 bases at J, with 11 bases between the two ends. The CDR3 here is CATSGFRYSNQPQHF. CDR3 DNA: TGTGCCACCAGCGGTTTCAGGTATAGCAATCAGCCCCAGCATTTT.

The rearrangement links TRBV19 to TRBJ2-2; 7 nucleotides line up with TRBD1. The CDR3 runs 14 residues. Germline values: CDR1 LNHDA, CDR2 SQIVND (reference sequence). V was pared by 5 bases and J by 4 bases, with 4 bases of the junction left unmatched. The DNA of the CDR3 is TGTGCCAGTAGTTCCCGGGACAGCACCGGGGAGCTGTTTTTT. Protein sequence: CASSSRDSTGELFF.

This rearrangement joins TRBV6-6 to TRBJ2-5; D is tentatively TRBD1 or TRBD2 (5 bases each). CDR3 length equals 11 residues. V was cut by 7 bases and J by 5 bases, with 8 bases left in between. From germline, CDR1 is MNHNY and CDR2 SVGAGI (reference sequence). The CDR3 reads CASTGTETQYF. As DNA, the CDR3 is TGTGCCAGCACAGGGACGGAGACCCAGTACTTC.

The gene calls are TRBV2 and TRBJ1-4, with D perhaps TRBD1 (5 bases). Trimming cost V 1 base and J 3 bases, with 9 bases left between them. Germline CDR1 and CDR2: SNHLY and FYNNEI. This CDR3 spans 15 amino acids. The CDR3 here is CASSEGDVSNEKLFF. Written as DNA, the CDR3 is TGTGCCAGCAGTGAAGGGGACGTATCTAATGAAAAACTGTTTTTT. Together with reference TRBV2 and TRBJ1-4, the CDR3 gives the full variable domain: EPEVTQTPSHQVTQMGQEVILRCVPISNHLYFYWYRQILGQKVEFLVSFYNNEISEKSEIFDDQFSVERPDGSNFTLKIRSTKLEDSAMYFCASSEGDVSNEKLFFGSGTQLSVL.

The rearrangement joins TRBV27 to TRBJ2-7; tentatively, D is TRBD1 or TRBD2 (5 bases each). Germline-derived CDR1 and CDR2 are MNHEY and SMNVEV (reference sequence). The V end lost 7 bases, the J end lost 4 bases, and 20 bases lay between the germline ends. The CDR3 has 15 amino acids. CDR3 bases: TGTGCCAGCAAGACATCAGGGACCGGATCGTACGAGCAGTACTTC. It translates to CASKTSGTGSYEQYF.

The chain has TRBV4-2 and TRBJ2-2, with D tentatively TRBD2 (6 bases). The germline V gene encodes CDR1 LGHNA and CDR2 YNFKEQ. The CDR3 has 16 residues. V lost 4 bases and J 2 bases, leaving 14 bases between the germline ends. CDR3 in amino acids: CASSLSSGSNTGELFF. The CDR3 nucleotides read TGTGCCAGCAGCCTTTCAAGCGGGTCAAACACCGGGGAGCTGTTTTTT.

The chain employs TRBV27 and TRBJ1-4, with unresolved D. CDR1 MNHEY and CDR2 SMNVEV come from the germline V gene (reference sequence). The CDR3 is 14 amino acids. The V end was cut by 4 bases, the J end by 0 bases, with 6 bases between. CDR3 nucleotides: TGTGCCAGCAGTTCTCTGTCAACTAATGAAAAACTGTTTTTT. This gives the protein CASSSLSTNEKLFF.